The rows below give T cell receptor beta chains drawn from one sample of a study of cytomegalovirus exposure and HLA in healthy donors. Generated by immunoSEQ multiplex PCR, the TCRdb table keeps only in-frame clones and is missing some. The data show 100,000 to 150,000 clones, about two thirds seen once. Sample: PBMCs. These receptors all come from a man aged 25-45 years in good health and CMV-seronegative. Both conserved end residues are part of each CDR3.

TRBV20-1	TRBJ2-1	CSAKPEQFF
TRBV19	TRBJ1-1	CASSILPTVNTEAFF
TRBV5-1	TRBJ1-2	CASSRSPGTGEDNYGYTF
TRBV2	TRBJ1-5	CASSENQDQPQHF
TRBV25-1	TRBJ2-7	CASSDPRQGREQYF
TRBV5-4	TRBJ2-3	CASSLATRVADTQYF
TRBV11-1	TRBJ2-1	CASSRRDRGYNNEQFF
TRBV7-2	TRBJ2-7	CASSQGVGGEGEQYF
TRBV7-9	TRBJ1-2	CASSLIMTYRGWGGYTF
TRBV29-1	TRBJ1-2	CSVEDQASYGYTF
TRBV10-1	TRBJ1-1	CASSKQGASVTEAFF
TRBV6-1	TRBJ1-5	CASSAATVTQPQHF
TRBV7-3	TRBJ2-2	CASSLTEPGGSGELFF
TRBV2	TRBJ2-7	CASSADGVGYEQYF
TRBV7-9	TRBJ1-1	CASSRVRDEAFF
TRBV7-2	TRBJ2-3	CASNLPGADTQYF